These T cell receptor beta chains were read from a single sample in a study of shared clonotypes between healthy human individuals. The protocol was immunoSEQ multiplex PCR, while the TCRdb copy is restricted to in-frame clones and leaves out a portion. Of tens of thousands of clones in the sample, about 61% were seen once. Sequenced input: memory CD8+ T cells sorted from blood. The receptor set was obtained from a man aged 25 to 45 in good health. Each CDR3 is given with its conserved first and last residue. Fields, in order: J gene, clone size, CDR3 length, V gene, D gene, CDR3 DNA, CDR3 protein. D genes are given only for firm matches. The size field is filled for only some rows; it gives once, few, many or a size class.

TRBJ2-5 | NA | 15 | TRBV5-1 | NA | TGCGCCAGCAGCTTGGAGGATACCCCCAAAGAGACCCAGTACTTC | CASSLEDTPKETQYF
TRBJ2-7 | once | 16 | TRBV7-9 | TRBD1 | TGTGCCAGCAGCTCCAGGACAGGGGTCGACTACTACGAGCAGTACTTC | CASSSRTGVDYYEQYF
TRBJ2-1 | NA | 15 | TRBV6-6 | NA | TGTGCCAGCAGTTACTACGGGAGTAAGGCCAATGAGCAGTTCTTC | CASSYYGSKANEQFF
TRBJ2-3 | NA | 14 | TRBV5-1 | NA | TGCGCCAGCAGCGCTCGGGACAACACAGATACGCAGTATTTT | CASSARDNTDTQYF
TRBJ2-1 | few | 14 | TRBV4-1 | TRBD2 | TGCGCCAGCAGCCAAACTAGCGGGAACAATGAGCAGTTCTTC | CASSQTSGNNEQFF
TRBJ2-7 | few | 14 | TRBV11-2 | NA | TGTGCCAGCAGCTTGTCGGGTGGGATCTACGAGCAGTACTTC | CASSLSGGIYEQYF
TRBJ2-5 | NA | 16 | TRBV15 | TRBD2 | TGTGCCACCAGCAGAGGGCTAGCGGGAACAGATGAGACCCAGTACTTC | CATSRGLAGTDETQYF
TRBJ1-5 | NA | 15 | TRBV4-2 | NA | TGTGCCAGCAGCCAGAATGGGCAAGCCAATCAGCCCCAGCATTTT | CASSQNGQANQPQHF
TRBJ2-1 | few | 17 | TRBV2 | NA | TGTGCCAGCAGTGAAGAGTGGGGTGTATTAAGGGTGGGTGAGCAGTTCTTC | CASSEEWGVLRVGEQFF
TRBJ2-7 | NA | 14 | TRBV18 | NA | TGTGCCAGCTCACCCATCCCAGGCTACTACGAGCAGTACTTC | CASSPIPGYYEQYF
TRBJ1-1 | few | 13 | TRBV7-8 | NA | TGTGCCAGCAGCTTGGAGGGGAACACTGAAGCTTTCTTT | CASSLEGNTEAFF
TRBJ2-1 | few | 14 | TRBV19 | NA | TGTGCCAGTAGTATCTGGAGCGGACGCAATGAGCAGTTCTTC | CASSIWSGRNEQFF
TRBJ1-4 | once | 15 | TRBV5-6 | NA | TGTGCCAGCAGCTCCCGGGGTGCACCCAGAGAAAAACTGTTTTTT | CASSSRGAPREKLFF
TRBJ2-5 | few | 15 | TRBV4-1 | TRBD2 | TGCGCCAGCAGCCAAGGACTAGCGCTGCAAGAGACCCAGTACTTC | CASSQGLALQETQYF
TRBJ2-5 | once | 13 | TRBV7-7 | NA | TGTGCTAGCGCCTTAGGGCGACAGGAGACCCAGTACTTC | CASALGRQETQYF
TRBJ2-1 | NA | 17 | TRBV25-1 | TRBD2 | TGTGCCAGCAGTGAGCCCTCTGACGGGAGGTATAGCAATGAGCAGTTCTTC | CASSEPSDGRYSNEQFF
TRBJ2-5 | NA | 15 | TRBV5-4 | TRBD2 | TGTGCCAGCAGCTTGAAAGCGGGAGGGCCAGAGACCCAGTACTTC | CASSLKAGGPETQYF
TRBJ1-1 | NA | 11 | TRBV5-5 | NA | TGTGCCAGCAGCTCAAACACTGAAGCTTTCTTT | CASSSNTEAFF
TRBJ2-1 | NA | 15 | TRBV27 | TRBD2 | TGTGCCAGCAGTTTACAAGCGGGAGGATACAATGAGCAGTTCTTC | CASSLQAGGYNEQFF
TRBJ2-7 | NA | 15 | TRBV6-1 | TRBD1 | TGTGCCAGCAGTGCCAACAGGGGCGTAGACTACGAGCAGTACTTC | CASSANRGVDYEQYF
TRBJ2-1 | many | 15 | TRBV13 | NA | TGTGCCAGCAGCTTAGGCCGTGGAGGGGGCCCCCGTCAGTTCTTC | CASSLGRGGGPRQFF
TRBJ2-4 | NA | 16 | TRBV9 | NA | TGTGCCAGCAGCGTACGGGCGGAGCTAGCCAAAAACATTCAGTACTTC | CASSVRAELAKNIQYF
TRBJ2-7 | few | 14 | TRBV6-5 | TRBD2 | TGTGCCAGCAGTAGAGCGGGGCCCTCCTACGAGCAGTACTTC | CASSRAGPSYEQYF
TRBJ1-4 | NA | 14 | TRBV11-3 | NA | TGTGCCAGCAGCTTACCAGGCCTTAATGAAAAACTGTTTTTT | CASSLPGLNEKLFF
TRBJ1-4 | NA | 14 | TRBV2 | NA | TGTGCCAGCAGTGACCCCAGGGGACTTGAAAAACTGTTTTTT | CASSDPRGLEKLFF
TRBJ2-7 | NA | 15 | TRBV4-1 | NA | TGCGCCAGCAGCCCCGGCCGGGGAGGTATATACGAGCAGTACTTC | CASSPGRGGIYEQYF
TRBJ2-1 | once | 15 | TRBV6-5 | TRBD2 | TGTGCCAGCACCCTGGGACTAGAGGGCTACAATGAGCAGTTCTTC | CASTLGLEGYNEQFF
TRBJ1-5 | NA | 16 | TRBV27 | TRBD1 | TGTGCCAGCAGTCTGCGGGCGACAGGGAGGGATCAGCCCCAGCATTTT | CASSLRATGRDQPQHF
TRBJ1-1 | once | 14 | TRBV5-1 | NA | TGCGCCAGCAGTATCGGCTTCATGAACACTGAAGCTTTCTTT | CASSIGFMNTEAFF
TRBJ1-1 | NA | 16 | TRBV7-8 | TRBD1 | TGTGCCAGCAGCTTTACGACAGGGGCGTACGCCACTGAAGCTTTCTTT | CASSFTTGAYATEAFF
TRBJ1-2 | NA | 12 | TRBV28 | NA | TGTGCCAGCGAAGGGGGAAGGGGCCCCTACACCTTC | CASEGGRGPYTF
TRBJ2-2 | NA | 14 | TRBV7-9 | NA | TGTGCCAGCAGTCTAACGGGGTCCACCGGGGAGCTGTTTTTT | CASSLTGSTGELFF
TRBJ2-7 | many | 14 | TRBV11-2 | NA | TGTGCCAGCAGCTTACTAGGCTACTCCTACGAGCAGTACTTC | CASSLLGYSYEQYF
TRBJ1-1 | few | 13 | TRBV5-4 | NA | TGTGCCAGCAGCGGACGGGGGAACACTGAAGCTTTCTTT | CASSGRGNTEAFF
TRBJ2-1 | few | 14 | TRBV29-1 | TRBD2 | TGCAGCGTTGAGGGGCTAGCGGGAGAGAATGAGCAGTTCTTC | CSVEGLAGENEQFF
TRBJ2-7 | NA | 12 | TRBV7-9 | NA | TGTGCCAGCAGCCCCGGCACCTACGAGCAGTACTTC | CASSPGTYEQYF
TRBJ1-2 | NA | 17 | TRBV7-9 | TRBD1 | TGTGCCAGCAGCCCAGTGGGTGGACAGGTCCGCGTGCGGGGCTACACCTTC | CASSPVGGQVRVRGYTF
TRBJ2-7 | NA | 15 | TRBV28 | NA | TGTGCCAGCAGTTTTCTGTCGACAGGCGGTCACGAGCAGTACTTC | CASSFLSTGGHEQYF
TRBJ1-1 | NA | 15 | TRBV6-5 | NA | TGTGCCAGCAGTTACTCTAACACAGGGCTCACTGAAGCTTTCTTT | CASSYSNTGLTEAFF
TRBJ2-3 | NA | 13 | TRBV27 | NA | TGTGCCAGCATGCAGGGTTGGGCAGATACGCAGTATTTT | CASMQGWADTQYF
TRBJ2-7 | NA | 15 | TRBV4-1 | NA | TGCGCCAGCAGCCAAGCGGGACAAGTTGCGTACGAGCAGTACTTC | CASSQAGQVAYEQYF
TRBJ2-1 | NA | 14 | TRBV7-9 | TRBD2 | TGTGCCAGCAGCTTAGGGCCGACTAGCGGGGAGCAGTTCTTC | CASSLGPTSGEQFF
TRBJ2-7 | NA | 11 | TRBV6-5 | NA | TGTGCCAGCAGCACAGCCTACGAGCAGTACTTC | CASSTAYEQYF
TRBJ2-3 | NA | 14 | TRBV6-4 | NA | TGTGCCAGCAGTCCCGGGACCAGGACAGATACGCAGTATTTT | CASSPGTRTDTQYF
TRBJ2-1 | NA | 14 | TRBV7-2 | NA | TGTGCCAGCAGCTTAGTGGTGGGATTGAATGAGCAGTTCTTC | CASSLVVGLNEQFF
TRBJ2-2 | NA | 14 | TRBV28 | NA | TGTGCCAGCAGGGGACGGACGCGAACCGGGGAGCTGTTTTTT | CASRGRTRTGELFF
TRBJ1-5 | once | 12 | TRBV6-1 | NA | TGTGCCAGCAGTTATACTGCCCAGCCCCAGCATTTT | CASSYTAQPQHF
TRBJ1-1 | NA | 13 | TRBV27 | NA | TGTGCCAGCAGTTTGGGGTACGGCACTGAAGCTTTCTTT | CASSLGYGTEAFF
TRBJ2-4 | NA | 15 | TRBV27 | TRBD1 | TGTGCCAGCAGTCCTCAGACAGGGCCCAGTCGTATTCAGTACTTC | CASSPQTGPSRIQYF
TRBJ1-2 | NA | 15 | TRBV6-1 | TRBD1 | TGTGCCAGCAACCTACAGGGGGCCTTGTACTATGGCTACACCTTC | CASNLQGALYYGYTF
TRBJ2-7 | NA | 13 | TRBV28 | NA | TGTGCCAGCAGTGACGGGAGCTCCTACGAGCAGTACTTC | CASSDGSSYEQYF
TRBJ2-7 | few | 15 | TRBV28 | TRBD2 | TGTGCCGTTAGGACTAGCGGGACAGACTCCTACGAGCAGTACTTC | CAVRTSGTDSYEQYF
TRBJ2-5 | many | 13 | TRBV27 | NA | TGTGCCAGCAGTTTCACGGGTTACGAGACCCAGTACTTC | CASSFTGYETQYF
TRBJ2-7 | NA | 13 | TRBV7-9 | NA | TGTGCCAGCAGCTTAGCCAACAGGGACGAGCAGTACTTC | CASSLANRDEQYF
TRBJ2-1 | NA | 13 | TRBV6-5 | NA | TGTGCCAGCAGGGCAGGTCTGTACAATGAGCAGTTCTTC | CASRAGLYNEQFF
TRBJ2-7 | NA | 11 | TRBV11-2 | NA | TGTGCCAGCAGCTCACAGGTGGAGCAGTACTTC | CASSSQVEQYF
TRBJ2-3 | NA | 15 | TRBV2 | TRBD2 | TGTGCCAGCTCCAGCGGGAGGGTCAATTCAGATACGCAGTATTTT | CASSSGRVNSDTQYF
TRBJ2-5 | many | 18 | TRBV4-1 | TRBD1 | TGCGCCAGCAGCCAGCCTCTAGAGGGGGCACGACGGGGAGAGACCCAGTACTTC | CASSQPLEGARRGETQYF
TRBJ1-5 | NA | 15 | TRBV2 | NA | TGTGCCAGCAGTGAAAACGGGGGAGGGACTCAGCCCCAGCATTTT | CASSENGGGTQPQHF
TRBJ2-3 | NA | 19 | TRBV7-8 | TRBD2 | TGTGCCAGCAGCCCGAGACTAGCGGGAGGTGGGGAGCGAAAAGATACGCAGTATTTT | CASSPRLAGGGERKDTQYF